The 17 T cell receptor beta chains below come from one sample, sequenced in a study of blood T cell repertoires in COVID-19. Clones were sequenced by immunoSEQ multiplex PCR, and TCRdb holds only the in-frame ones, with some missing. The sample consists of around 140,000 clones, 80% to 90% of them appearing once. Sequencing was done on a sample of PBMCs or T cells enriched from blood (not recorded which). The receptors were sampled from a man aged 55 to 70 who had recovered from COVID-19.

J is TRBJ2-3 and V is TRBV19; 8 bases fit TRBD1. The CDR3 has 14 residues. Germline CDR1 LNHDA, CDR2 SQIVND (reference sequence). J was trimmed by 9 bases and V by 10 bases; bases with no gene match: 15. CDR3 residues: CATSGQGASWTQYF. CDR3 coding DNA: TGTGCCACCTCCGGACAGGGAGCTTCATGGACGCAGTATTTT.

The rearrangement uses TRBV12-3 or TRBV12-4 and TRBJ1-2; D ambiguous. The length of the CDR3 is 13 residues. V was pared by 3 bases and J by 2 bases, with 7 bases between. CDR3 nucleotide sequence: TGTGCCAGCAGTTTCGCGGGGAACTATGGCTACACCTTC. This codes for CASSFAGNYGYTF.

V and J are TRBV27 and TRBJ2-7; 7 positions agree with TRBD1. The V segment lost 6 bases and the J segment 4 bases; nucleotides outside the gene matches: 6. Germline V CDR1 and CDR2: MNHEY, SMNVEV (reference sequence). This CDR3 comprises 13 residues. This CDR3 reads CASRYRGEYEQYF. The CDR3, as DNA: TGTGCCAGCAGATACAGGGGCGAGTACGAGCAGTACTTC.

The CDR3 spells CASRTGTSGTGELFF. CDR3 DNA sequence: TGTGCCAGTAGGACCGGGACTAGCGGCACCGGGGAGCTGTTTTTT. The V and J genes are TRBV19 and TRBJ2-2; 11 nucleotides match TRBD2. This CDR3 is built from 15 residues. Germline lookup yields CDR1 LNHDA and CDR2 SQIVND (reference sequence). Trimming removed 6 bases from V and 4 bases from J; junction bases left unmatched: 4.

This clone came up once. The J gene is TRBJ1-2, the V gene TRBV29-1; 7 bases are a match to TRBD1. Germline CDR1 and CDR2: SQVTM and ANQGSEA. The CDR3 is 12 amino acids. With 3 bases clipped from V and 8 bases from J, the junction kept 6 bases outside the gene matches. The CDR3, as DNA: TGCAGCGTTGATCCCCAGGGGGTCGGCTACACCTTC. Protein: CSVDPQGVGYTF.

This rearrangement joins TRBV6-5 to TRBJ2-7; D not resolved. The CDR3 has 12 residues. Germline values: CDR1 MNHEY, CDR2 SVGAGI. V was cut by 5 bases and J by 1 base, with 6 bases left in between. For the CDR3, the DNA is TGTGCCAGCAGTCATACATCCTACGAGCAGTACTTC. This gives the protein CASSHTSYEQYF.

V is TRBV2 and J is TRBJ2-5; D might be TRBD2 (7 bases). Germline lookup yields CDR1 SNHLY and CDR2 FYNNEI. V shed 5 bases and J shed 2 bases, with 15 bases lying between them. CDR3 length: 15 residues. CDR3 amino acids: CASSRGGTSQETQYF. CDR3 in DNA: TGTGCCAGCAGTAGGGGGGGGACTTCTCAAGAGACCCAGTACTTC. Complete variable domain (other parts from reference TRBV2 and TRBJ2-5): EPEVTQTPSHQVTQMGQEVILRCVPISNHLYFYWYRQILGQKVEFLVSFYNNEISEKSEIFDDQFSVERPDGSNFTLKIRSTKLEDSAMYFCASSRGGTSQETQYFGPGTRLLVL.

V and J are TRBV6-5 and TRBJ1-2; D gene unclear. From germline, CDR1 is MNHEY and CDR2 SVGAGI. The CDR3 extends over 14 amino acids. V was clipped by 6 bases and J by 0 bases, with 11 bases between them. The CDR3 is CASSPGGTNYGYTF. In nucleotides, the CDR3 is TGTGCCAGCAGCCCCGGCGGGACTAACTATGGCTACACCTTC.

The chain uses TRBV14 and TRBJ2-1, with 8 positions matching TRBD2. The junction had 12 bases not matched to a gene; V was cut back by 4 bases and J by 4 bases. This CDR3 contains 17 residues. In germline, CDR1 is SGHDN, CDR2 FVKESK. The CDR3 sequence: CASSPFRASGLYNEQFF. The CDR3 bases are TGTGCCAGCAGCCCATTCCGTGCTAGCGGGTTATACAATGAGCAGTTCTTC.

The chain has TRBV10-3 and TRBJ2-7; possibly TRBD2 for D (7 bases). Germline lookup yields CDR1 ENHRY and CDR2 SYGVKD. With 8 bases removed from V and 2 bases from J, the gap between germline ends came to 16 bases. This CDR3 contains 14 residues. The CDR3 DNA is TGTGCCATCGGGGGCGGGAGAGGGACCTACGAGCAGTACTTC. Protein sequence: CAIGGGRGTYEQYF.

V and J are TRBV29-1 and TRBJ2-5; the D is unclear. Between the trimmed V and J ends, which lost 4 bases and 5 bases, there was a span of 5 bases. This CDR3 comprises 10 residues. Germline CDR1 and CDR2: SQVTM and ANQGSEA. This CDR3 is CSVAGETQYF. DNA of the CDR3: TGCAGCGTTGCGGGTGAGACCCAGTACTTC.

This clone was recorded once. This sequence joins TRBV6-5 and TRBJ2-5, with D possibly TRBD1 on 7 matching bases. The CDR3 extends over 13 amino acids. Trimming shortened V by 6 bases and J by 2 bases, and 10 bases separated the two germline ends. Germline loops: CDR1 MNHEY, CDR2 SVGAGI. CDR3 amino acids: CASSAGQQETQYF. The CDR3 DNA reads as TGTGCCAGCAGCGCGGGACAGCAAGAGACCCAGTACTTC.

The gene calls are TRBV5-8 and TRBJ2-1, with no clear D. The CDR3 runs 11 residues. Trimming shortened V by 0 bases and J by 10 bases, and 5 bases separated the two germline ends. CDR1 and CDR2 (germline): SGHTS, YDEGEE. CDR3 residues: CASSLAREQFF. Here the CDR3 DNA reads TGTGCCAGCAGCTTGGCGAGGGAGCAGTTCTTC. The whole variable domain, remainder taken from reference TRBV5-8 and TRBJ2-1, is EAGVTQSPTHLIKTRGQQATLRCSPISGHTSVYWYQQALGLGLQFLLWYDEGEERNRGNFPPRFSGRQFPNYSSELNVNALELEDSALYLCASSLAREQFFGPGTRLTVL.

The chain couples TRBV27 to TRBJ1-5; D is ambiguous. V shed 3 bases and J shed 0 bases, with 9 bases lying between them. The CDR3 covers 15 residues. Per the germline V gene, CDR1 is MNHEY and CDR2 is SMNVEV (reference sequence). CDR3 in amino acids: CASSLSALSNQPQHF. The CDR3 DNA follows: TGTGCCAGCAGTTTGAGCGCCCTTAGCAATCAGCCCCAGCATTTT.

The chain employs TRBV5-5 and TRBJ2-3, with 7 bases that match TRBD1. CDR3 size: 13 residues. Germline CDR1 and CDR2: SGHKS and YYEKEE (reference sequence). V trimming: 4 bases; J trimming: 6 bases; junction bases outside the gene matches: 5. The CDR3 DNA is TGTGCCAGCAGCATACAGGGGATGGATACGCAGTATTTT. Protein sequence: CASSIQGMDTQYF.

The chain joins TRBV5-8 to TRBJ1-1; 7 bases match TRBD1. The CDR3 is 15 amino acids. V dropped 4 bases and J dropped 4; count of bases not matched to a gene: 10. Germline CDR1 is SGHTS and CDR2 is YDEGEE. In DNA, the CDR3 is TGTGCCAGCAGCCCGGTGACAGGGTGGATCACTGAAGCTTTCTTT. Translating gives CASSPVTGWITEAFF.

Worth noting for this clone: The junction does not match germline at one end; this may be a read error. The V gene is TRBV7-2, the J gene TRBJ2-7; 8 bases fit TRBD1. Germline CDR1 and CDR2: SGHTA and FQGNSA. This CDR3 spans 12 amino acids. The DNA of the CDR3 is TGTGCCAGCAGCTTAGGAGGACAGGGCTGGCACTTC. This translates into CASSLGGQGWHF.